This record concerns one T cell receptor beta chain sequence. No cognate antigen has been identified for it. No clone much larger than this one lies a single base away; base qualities are absent. The data were taken from a study of T cells in localized non-small cell lung cancer (dated by TCRdb to 2019 to 2021). Broadly, across the study: The study examined T cell repertoires in a few hundred patients with early-stage NSCLC and compared tumors with uninvolved tumor-adjacent lungs. The cohort comprised some 220 treatment-naïve NSCLC patients with resected, localized lung tumors. NSCLC patients had a mean age of around 70 years, and 129 were male and about 98 female. Broad study findings and their caveats: Because multi-region tumor sequencing was not done, intratumor heterogeneity could not be ruled out. Higher T cell density in blood was associated with longer overall survival, whereas higher clonality in adjacent lung was associated with shorter survival. Uninvolved tumor-adjacent lung showed the highest T cell clonality, higher than tumor, which suggests more focused antigenic responses in the uninvolved tumor-adjacent lung. Since the design was exploratory, TCR variables were selected using unadjusted p-values with no false-discovery rate correction. A median of approximately 57 of the top 100 tumor clones were detected in paired uninvolved adjacent lung, and 25 to 35 of these tumor clones were also found among the top 100 clones of the paired uninvolved adjacent lung.

The immunoSEQ Assay was used to sequence TCR beta CDR3 regions from DNA. On the study's bioinformatics: To compute T cell density, TCR beta template counts were normalized to usable DNA, which was estimated by amplifying housekeeping genes. Richness was estimated using the preseqR package, with extrapolation to 400,000 templates for PBMC samples and to 120,000 templates for tissue samples. Clonality was taken to be one minus Pielou's evenness. Differential abundance testing on productive amino-acid clonotypes, with a minimum total count of 5 and an alpha of 0.1, was used to identify tissue-enriched TCRs. The Jaccard Index and the Morisita Overlap Index were used to quantify repertoire overlap between compartments. TCR beta CDR3s were clustered by GLIPH together with public tetramer-defined viral CDR3s, and at least three viral sequences plus V-gene enrichment were required for viral motifs. Entries here come from immuneACCESS through TCRdb and include only in-frame sequences with V and J called. Some clones fail to appear in such tables; in the studies checked, an unresolved V gene covers under half of the shortfall, and the cause of the remainder is unknown. The V and J calls and the clone size are those of that table, but D and trimming were determined from the DNA. The sample contains about 45,000 clones, about 76% of them found a single time. The ten top clones hold 15% to 20% of the sample.

Relative to germline, V is missing 4 bases and J is missing 9 bases, with 5 bases of the junction outside any gene match. CDR1 is given as LGHNA and CDR2 as YNFKEQ, both from the germline V gene. Taken from cysteine to phenylalanine, the CDR3 has 15 residues. The read is trimmed to its CDR3 DNA, 45 bases read in frame from base 1. At diagnosis, peripheral blood, uninvolved tumor-adjacent lung and tumor were collected and stored as a combination of fresh-frozen and FFPE material. For TCR repertoire profiling, blood samples were analyzed as peripheral blood mononuclear cells. The material was peripheral blood mononuclear cells, obtained before any cancer treatment. This sequence was found in a man aged 40-75 years with stage III lung adenocarcinoma. Recombination connected TRBV4-2 to TRBJ2-1; TRBD2 aligns with 14 central bases. The CDR3 reads CASSPTSGGAGEQFF. The bases read TGTGCCAGCAGCCCGACTAGCGGGGGGGCGGGTGAGCAGTTCTTC.